The 15 T cell receptor beta chains in this list originate from one sample, sequenced in a study of T cell changes during pregnancy in multiple sclerosis (dated by TCRdb to about 2019). The method was the immunoSEQ multiplex PCR assay. TCRdb mirrors the immuneACCESS table, restricted to in-frame sequences. Some clones are absent from its copies; in checked studies, under half trace to an unresolved V gene, and the reason for the others is unknown. Across this sample there are around 72,000 clones, with around 92% seen only once. Of the sample, about 0.7% is held by the ten largest clones. The specimen comprised peripheral blood, sampled in the third trimester of pregnancy. The receptors were gathered from a female donor in good health, enrolled as a control in a pregnancy study.

The CDR3 sequence: CASSLRLAGGSTDTQYF. CDR3 DNA: TGTGCCAGCAGCCTCCGACTAGCGGGGGGGAGCACAGATACGCAGTATTTT. The chain recombines TRBV7-2 with TRBJ2-3, with 14 bases aligning to TRBD2. The germline V gene has CDR1 SGHTA and CDR2 FQGNSA. This CDR3 is 17 amino acids long. V lost 5 bases and J lost 0; bases outside the gene matches: 4.

The chain carries TRBV7-2 and TRBJ1-1, with D maybe TRBD1 (6 bases). The germline V and J ends were trimmed by 6 bases and 3 bases, with 17 bases remaining between them. Germline CDR1 and CDR2: SGHTA and FQGNSA. The CDR3 has 15 residues. DNA of the CDR3: TGTGCCAGCAGTCCTCGGACAGTGATCCACACTGAAGCTTTCTTT. Its protein is CASSPRTVIHTEAFF.

V usage is TRBV6-4 and J usage is TRBJ2-1; D is unclear. The CDR3 runs 14 residues. Looked up from germline, CDR1 is MRHNA and CDR2 is SNTAGT. Trimming removed 2 bases from V and 6 bases from J, with 11 bases in between. CDR3 loop: CASSDGVPGNEQFF. Written as DNA, the CDR3 is TGTGCCAGCAGTGACGGAGTTCCGGGCAATGAGCAGTTCTTC.

V usage is TRBV4-1 and J usage is TRBJ2-7; TRBD2 agrees at 10 bases. V gave up 4 bases and J gave up 2 bases; unmatched junction bases: 17. Germline values: CDR1 MGHRA, CDR2 YSYEKL. The CDR3 is 19 amino acids. CDR3 bases: TGCGCCAGCAGCCCACTTATGGGGACTAGCGCAATAGGGGCCTACGAGCAGTACTTC. Amino acids: CASSPLMGTSAIGAYEQYF.

The chain employs TRBV9 and TRBJ2-1; maybe TRBD1 (5 bases). CDR1 is SGDLS and CDR2 is YYNGEE in the germline V gene. The length of the CDR3 is 14 residues. The V end was cut by 0 bases, the J end by 10 bases, with 14 bases between. The chain's CDR3 is CASSVGSGSGEQFF. The CDR3 DNA reads TGTGCCAGCAGCGTAGGATCTGGTTCAGGGGAGCAGTTCTTC.

This chain links TRBV28 with TRBJ2-5; D is unresolved. The germline V and J ends were trimmed by 6 bases and 5 bases, with 10 bases remaining between them. Germline lookup yields CDR1 MDHEN and CDR2 SYDVKM. CDR3 length: 12 amino acids. CDR3 nucleotides: TGTGCCAGCAGACTCCCCGGGGAGACCCAGTACTTC. Its protein is CASRLPGETQYF.

This chain connects TRBV5-6 to TRBJ2-2; D unresolved. The V gene lost 4 bases and the J gene lost 4 bases, with 20 bases spanning the gap. The CDR3 is made up of 17 amino acids. Germline loops: CDR1 SGHDT, CDR2 YYEEEE. The CDR3 DNA sequence: TGTGCCAGCAGCGCCCTTGAGGCTTTCCCAACCACCGGGGAGCTGTTTTTT. It encodes CASSALEAFPTTGELFF.

This clone was seen once. The chain joins TRBV6-4 to TRBJ2-1, with TRBD2 matching over 12 bases. This CDR3 has 14 amino acids. V lost 5 bases, J lost 8 bases, and 4 bases stayed unmatched. Looked up from germline, CDR1 is MRHNA and CDR2 is SNTAGT. The CDR3 DNA reads as TGTGCCAGCAGTCCTAGCGGGGGGGCCGATGAGCAGTTCTTC. Amino acids: CASSPSGGADEQFF.

The chain uses TRBV28 and TRBJ2-5, with a tentative D call TRBD2 (6 bases). Germline V CDR1 and CDR2: MDHEN, SYDVKM. CDR3 length: 14 amino acids. V lost 2 bases and J 1 base, leaving 8 bases between the germline ends. CDR3 sequence: CASSLGGTQETQYF. The CDR3, as DNA: TGTGCCAGCAGTTTAGGGGGGACCCAAGAGACCCAGTACTTC. Using reference TRBV28 and TRBJ2-5 for the parts outside the CDR3, the full variable domain is DVKVTQSSRYLVKRTGEKVFLECVQDMDHENMFWYRQDPGLGLRLIYFSYDVKMKEKGDIPEGYSVSREKKERFSLILESASTNQTSMYLCASSLGGTQETQYFGPGTRLLVL.

In its sample, this clone was seen a few times. The rearrangement joins TRBV10-2 to TRBJ1-1; D is undetermined. V was pared by 0 bases and J by 0 bases, with 8 bases between. Germline CDR1 WSHSY, CDR2 SAAADI. This CDR3 is 15 amino acids long. CDR3 bases: TGCGCCAGCAGTGAGTCGGCGGCTATGAACACTGAAGCTTTCTTT. Encoded protein: CASSESAAMNTEAFF.

The rearrangement uses TRBV5-5 and TRBJ2-1; 8 positions agree with TRBD1. The V and J ends lost 5 bases and 0 bases, in that order; junction bases with no gene match: 13. Germline CDR1 is SGHKS and CDR2 is YYEKEE (reference sequence). CDR3 size: 18 residues. CDR3 in amino acids: CASSRDRKTTSSYNEQFF. The CDR3 DNA is TGTGCCAGCAGTCGGGACAGGAAGACCACCAGCTCCTACAATGAGCAGTTCTTC. The whole variable domain, remainder taken from reference TRBV5-5 and TRBJ2-1, is DAGVTQSPTHLIKTRGQQVTLRCSPISGHKSVSWYQQVLGQGPQFIFQYYEKEERGRGNFPDRFSARQFPNYSSELNVNALLLGDSALYLCASSRDRKTTSSYNEQFFGPGTRLTVL.

The CDR3 DNA reads TGTGCCAGCAGTCCCCGGACAGTTCGCCCAGATACGCAGTATTTT. The encoded protein is CASSPRTVRPDTQYF. V gene TRBV28 combines with J gene TRBJ2-3; possibly TRBD1 for D (6 bases). The CDR3 totals 15 residues. Germline V gene sequence: CDR1 MDHEN, CDR2 SYDVKM. V lost 5 bases and J 4 bases, leaving 16 bases between the germline ends.

V is TRBV19 and J is TRBJ2-2; 9 nucleotides match TRBD1. The CDR3 is 16 residues long. Germline values: CDR1 LNHDA, CDR2 SQIVND (reference sequence). After removal of 3 bases from V and 5 bases from J, the junction contained 7 bases not matched to a gene. CDR3 coding DNA: TGTGCCAGTAGTATGGCCAACAGGGGGCCTACCGGGGAGCTGTTTTTT. Protein: CASSMANRGPTGELFF.

The chain carries TRBV28 and TRBJ2-2, with a possible D match to TRBD1 (6 bases). Germline V gene data show CDR1 as MDHEN and CDR2 as SYDVKM. With 5 bases removed from V and 5 bases from J, the gap between germline ends came to 15 bases. The CDR3 is 15 residues long. In nucleotides, the CDR3 is TGTGCCAGCAGTCCGAGGACAGTCCTAACCGGGGAGCTGTTTTTT. Protein: CASSPRTVLTGELFF.

The chain employs TRBV5-4 and TRBJ2-2; 11 nucleotides match TRBD2. V shed 4 bases and J 6 bases; nucleotides not matched to a gene: 14. CDR1 and CDR2 from the germline V gene are SGHNT and YYREEE (reference sequence). This CDR3 contains 18 residues. The chain's CDR3 is CASSPGTSGIAGAGELFF. The CDR3 region has the DNA TGTGCCAGCAGCCCCGGGACTAGCGGAATAGCAGGAGCCGGGGAGCTGTTTTTT.